The T cell receptor beta chain under discussion was sequenced for a study of T cells in Graves' hyperthyroidism and ophthalmopathy. Across the whole study: Staff took peripheral blood when the initial diagnosis was made, before any treatment began. Study-wide results and limits: Most thyroid clonotypes expanded above 0.001 appeared in blood too.

Ten or more counts support this clonotype. The antigen remains undetermined. There were TCR beta CDR3 regions amplified from RNA transcripts. HTBI primers drove first-round RT-PCR of the TCR CDR3. TCRdb re-analysed the multiplex PCR reads in MiXCR, keeping a single row per CDR3 protein. The sample contains almost 250,000 distinct CDR3 sequences, 24% of which appear only once. Patients having uncontrolled infection, another autoimmune disease, pregnancy or lactation were not included. Diagnoses rested on clinical symptoms, serum thyroxine and TRAb, thyroid ultrasound and orbital computed tomography. Trimming removed 6 bases at V and 4 bases at J, with 7 bases between. Per germline, CDR1 MNHEY and CDR2 SVGEGT. The CDR3 has 12 residues.

Material: blood. This chain uses TRBV6-2 or TRBV6-3 with TRBJ1-5; no clear D. This receptor was identified in a woman in her thirties or forties with Graves' ophthalmopathy. CDR3 sequence: CASRDANQPQHF. Written as DNA, the CDR3 is TGTGCCAGCAGAGACGCGAATCAGCCCCAGCATTTT.